This TCR beta chain stems from a study of cytomegalovirus exposure and HLA in healthy donors. Deletions cut 1 base from V and 4 bases from J, with 7 bases between. The CDR3 has 14 residues. Germline V CDR1 and CDR2: KGHSH, LQKENI. PCR employed 60 Vbeta and 13 Jbeta primers. Some clones are missing from TCRdb's copy, which holds only in-frame ones; the method was immunoSEQ multiplex PCR. This sample's table has roughly 42,000 clones. The sequenced sample was PBMCs. This chain joins TRBV18 and TRBJ1-4; D gene unclear. The clonotype was recovered from a man aged 25 to 45 in good health and CMV-seronegative. CDR3 coding DNA: TGTGCCAGCTCACCACTAGGGAGTAATGAAAAACTGTTTTTT. The encoded protein is CASSPLGSNEKLFF.